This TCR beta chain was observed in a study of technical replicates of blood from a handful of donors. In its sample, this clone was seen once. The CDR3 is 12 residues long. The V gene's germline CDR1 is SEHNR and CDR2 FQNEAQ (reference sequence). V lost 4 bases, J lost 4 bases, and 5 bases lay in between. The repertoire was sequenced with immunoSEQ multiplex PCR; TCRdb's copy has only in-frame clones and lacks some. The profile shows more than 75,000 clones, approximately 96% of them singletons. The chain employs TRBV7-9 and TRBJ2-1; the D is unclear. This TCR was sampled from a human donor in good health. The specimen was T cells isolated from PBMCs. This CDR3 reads CASSSLYNEQFF. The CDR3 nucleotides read TGTGCCAGCAGCTCACTGTACAATGAGCAGTTCTTC. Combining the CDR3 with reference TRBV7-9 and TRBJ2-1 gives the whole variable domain DTGVSQNPRHKITKRGQNVTFRCDPISEHNRLYWYRQTLGQGPEFLTYFQNEAQLEKSRLLSDRFSAERPKGSFSTLEIQRTEQGDSAMYLCASSSLYNEQFFGPGTRLTVL.